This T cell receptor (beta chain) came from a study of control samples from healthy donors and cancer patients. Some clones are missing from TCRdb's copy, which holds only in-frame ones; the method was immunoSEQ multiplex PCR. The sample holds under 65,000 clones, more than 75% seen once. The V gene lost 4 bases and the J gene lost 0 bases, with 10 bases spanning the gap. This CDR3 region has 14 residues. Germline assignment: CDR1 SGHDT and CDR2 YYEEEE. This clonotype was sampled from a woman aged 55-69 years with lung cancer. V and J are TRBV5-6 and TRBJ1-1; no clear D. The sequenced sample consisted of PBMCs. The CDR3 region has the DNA TGTGCCAGCAGCCTTGGACGGTTGAACACTGAAGCTTTCTTT. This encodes CASSLGRLNTEAFF.